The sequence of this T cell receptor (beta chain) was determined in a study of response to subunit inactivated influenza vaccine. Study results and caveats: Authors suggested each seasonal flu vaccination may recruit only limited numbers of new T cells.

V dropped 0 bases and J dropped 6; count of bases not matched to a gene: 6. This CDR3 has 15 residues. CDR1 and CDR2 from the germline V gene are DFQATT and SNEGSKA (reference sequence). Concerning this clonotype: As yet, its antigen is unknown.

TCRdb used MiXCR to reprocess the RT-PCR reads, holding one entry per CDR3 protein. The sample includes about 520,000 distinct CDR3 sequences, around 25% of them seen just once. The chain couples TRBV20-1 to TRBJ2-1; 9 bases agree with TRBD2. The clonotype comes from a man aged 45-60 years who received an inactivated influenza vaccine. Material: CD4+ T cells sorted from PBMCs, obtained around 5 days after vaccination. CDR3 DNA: TGCAGTGCTAGAGATGCGGAGCGGGAGGTCAATGAGCAGTTCTTC. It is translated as CSARDAEREVNEQFF.